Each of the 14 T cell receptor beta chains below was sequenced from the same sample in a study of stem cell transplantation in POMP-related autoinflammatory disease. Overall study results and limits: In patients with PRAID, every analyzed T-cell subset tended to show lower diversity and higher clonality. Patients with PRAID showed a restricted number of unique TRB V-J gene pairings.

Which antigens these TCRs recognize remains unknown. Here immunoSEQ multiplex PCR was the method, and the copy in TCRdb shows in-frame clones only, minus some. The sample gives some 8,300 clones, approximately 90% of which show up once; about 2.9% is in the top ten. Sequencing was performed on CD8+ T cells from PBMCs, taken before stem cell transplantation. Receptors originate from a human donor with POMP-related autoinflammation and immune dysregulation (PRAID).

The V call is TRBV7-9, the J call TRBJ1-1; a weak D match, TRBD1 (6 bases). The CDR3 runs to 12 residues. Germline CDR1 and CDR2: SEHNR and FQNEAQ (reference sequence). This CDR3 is CAIQGGNTEAFF. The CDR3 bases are TGTGCGATACAGGGAGGGAACACTGAAGCTTTCTTT.

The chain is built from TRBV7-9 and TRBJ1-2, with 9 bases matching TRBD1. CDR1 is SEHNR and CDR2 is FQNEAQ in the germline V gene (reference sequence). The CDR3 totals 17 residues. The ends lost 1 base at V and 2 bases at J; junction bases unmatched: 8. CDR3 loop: CASSLDRGTGPNYGYTF. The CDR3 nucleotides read TGTGCCAGCAGCTTAGATCGTGGGACAGGGCCAAACTATGGCTACACCTTC.

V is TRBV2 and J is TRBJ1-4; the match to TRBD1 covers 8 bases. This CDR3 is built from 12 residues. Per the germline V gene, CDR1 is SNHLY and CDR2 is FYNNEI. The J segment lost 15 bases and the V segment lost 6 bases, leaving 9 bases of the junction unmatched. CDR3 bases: TGTGCCAGCAGGGACAGGGACACCCGGATGTTTTTT. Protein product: CASRDRDTRMFF. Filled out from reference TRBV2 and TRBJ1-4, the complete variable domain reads EPEVTQTPSHQVTQMGQEVILRCVPISNHLYFYWYRQILGQKVEFLVSFYNNEISEKSEIFDDQFSVERPDGSNFTLKIRSTKLEDSAMYFCASRDRDTRMFFGSGTQLSVL.

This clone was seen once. In DNA form, the CDR3 reads TGTGCCAGCAGTTTTTTTCAAAAAGACAGGGAGACTGAAGCTTTCTTT. Its protein is CASSFFQKDRETEAFF. This chain joins TRBV28 and TRBJ1-1, with TRBD1 matching over 7 bases. The germline V gene has CDR1 MDHEN and CDR2 SYDVKM. The CDR3 loop spans 16 amino acids. J gave up 5 bases and V 3 bases, and 12 bases lay outside the gene matches.

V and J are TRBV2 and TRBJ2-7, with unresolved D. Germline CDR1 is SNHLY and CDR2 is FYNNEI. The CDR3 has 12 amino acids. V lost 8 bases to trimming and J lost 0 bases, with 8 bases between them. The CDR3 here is CASAIYSYEQYF. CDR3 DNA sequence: TGTGCCAGCGCGATTTACTCCTACGAGCAGTACTTC.

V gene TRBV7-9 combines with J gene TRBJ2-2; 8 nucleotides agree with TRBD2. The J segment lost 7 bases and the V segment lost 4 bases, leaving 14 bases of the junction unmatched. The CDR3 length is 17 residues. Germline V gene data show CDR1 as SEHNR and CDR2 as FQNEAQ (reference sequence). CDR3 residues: CASSSTRGREAYGELFF. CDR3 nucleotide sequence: TGTGCCAGCAGCTCCACGCGGGGGCGGGAGGCGTACGGGGAGCTGTTTTTT.

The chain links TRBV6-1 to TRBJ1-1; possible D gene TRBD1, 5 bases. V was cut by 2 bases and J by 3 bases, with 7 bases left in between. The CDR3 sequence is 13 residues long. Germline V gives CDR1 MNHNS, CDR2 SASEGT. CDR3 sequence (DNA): TGTGCCAGCAGTGAATTAGGGGACACTGAAGCTTTCTTT. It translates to CASSELGDTEAFF.

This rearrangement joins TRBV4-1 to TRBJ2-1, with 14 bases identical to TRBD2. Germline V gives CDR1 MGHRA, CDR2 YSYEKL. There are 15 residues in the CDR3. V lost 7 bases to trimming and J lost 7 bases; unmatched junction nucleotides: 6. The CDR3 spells CASKLGLAGGNEQFF. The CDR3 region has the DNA TGCGCCAGCAAACTAGGACTAGCGGGGGGAAATGAGCAGTTCTTC.

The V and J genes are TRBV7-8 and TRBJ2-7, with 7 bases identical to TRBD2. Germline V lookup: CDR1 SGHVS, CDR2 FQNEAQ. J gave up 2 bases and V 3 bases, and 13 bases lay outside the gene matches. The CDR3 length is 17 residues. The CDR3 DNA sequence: TGTGCCAGCAGCTTGTCCCTCCTAGCGGACCTACCCTACGAGCAGTACTTC. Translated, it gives CASSLSLLADLPYEQYF.

DNA of the CDR3: TGTGCCAGCAGTTATAGCGGGCTAAGCACAGATACGCAGTATTTT. Translated: CASSYSGLSTDTQYF. The chain employs TRBV6-5 and TRBJ2-3; 7 positions agree with TRBD2. The V and J ends lost 3 bases and 0 bases, in that order; junction bases with no gene match: 3. Germline lookup yields CDR1 MNHEY and CDR2 SVGAGI. The CDR3 has 15 amino acids.

CDR3 amino acids: CASSLGSYTDTQYF. DNA for the CDR3: TGTGCCAGCAGCTTAGGCTCGTACACAGATACGCAGTATTTT. The chain employs TRBV11-2 and TRBJ2-3, with unresolved D. This CDR3 spans 14 amino acids. V dropped 1 base and J dropped 2 bases, with 7 bases sitting between them. Germline V gives CDR1 SGHAT, CDR2 FQNNGV. Using reference TRBV11-2 and TRBJ2-3 for the parts outside the CDR3, the full variable domain is EAGVAQSPRYKIIEKRQSVAFWCNPISGHATLYWYQQILGQGPKLLIQFQNNGVVDDSQLPKDRFSAERLKGVDSTLKIQPAKLEDSAVYLCASSLGSYTDTQYFGPGTRLTVL.

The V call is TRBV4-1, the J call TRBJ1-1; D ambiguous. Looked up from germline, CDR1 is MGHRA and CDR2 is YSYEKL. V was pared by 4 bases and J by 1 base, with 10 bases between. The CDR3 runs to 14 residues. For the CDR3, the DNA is TGCGCCAGCAGCCGAAGGGCGGGGAACACTGAAGCTTTCTTT. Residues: CASSRRAGNTEAFF.

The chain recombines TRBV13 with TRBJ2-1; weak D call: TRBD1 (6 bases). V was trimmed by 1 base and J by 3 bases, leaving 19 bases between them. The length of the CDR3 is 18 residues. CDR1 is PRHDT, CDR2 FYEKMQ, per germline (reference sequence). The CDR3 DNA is TGTGCCAGCAGCTTAGTTTGGGCAGGGGAAGAAGTCTACAATGAGCAGTTCTTC. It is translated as CASSLVWAGEEVYNEQFF.

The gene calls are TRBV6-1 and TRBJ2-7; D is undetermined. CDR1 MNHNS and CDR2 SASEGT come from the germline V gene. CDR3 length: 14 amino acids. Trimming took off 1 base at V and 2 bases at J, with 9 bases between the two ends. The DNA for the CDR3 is TGTGCCAGCAGTGAAGGAGGCAGAACCTACGAGCAGTACTTC. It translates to CASSEGGRTYEQYF.